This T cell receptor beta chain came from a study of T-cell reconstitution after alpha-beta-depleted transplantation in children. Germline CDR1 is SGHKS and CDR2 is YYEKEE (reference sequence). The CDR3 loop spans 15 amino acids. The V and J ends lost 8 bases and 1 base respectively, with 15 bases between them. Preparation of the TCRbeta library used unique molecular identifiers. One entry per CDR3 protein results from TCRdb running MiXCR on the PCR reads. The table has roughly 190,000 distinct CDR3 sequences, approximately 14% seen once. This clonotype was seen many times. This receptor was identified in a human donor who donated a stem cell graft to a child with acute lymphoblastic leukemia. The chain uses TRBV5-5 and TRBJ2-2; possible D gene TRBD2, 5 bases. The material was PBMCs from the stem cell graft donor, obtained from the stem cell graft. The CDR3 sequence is CASKKGVLNTGELFF. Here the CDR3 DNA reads TGTGCCAGTAAGAAGGGAGTTTTGAACACCGGGGAGCTGTTTTTT.